The rows below give T cell receptor beta chains drawn from one sample of a study of OX40 agonist ivuxolimab in advanced cancers. TCRdb keeps only in-frame clones here, not all; method: immunoSEQ multiplex PCR. The table includes tens of thousands of clones, over 90% detected once. This material consisted of CD4+ or CD8+ T cells sorted from blood, taken in a trial of the OX40 agonist ivuxolimab. Receptor source: an adult with an advanced solid tumor such as melanoma, head and neck, liver or kidney cancer. CDR3s include the opening cysteine and the closing phenylalanine or tryptophan. Each record gives: V gene, clone size, D gene, J gene, CDR3 protein, CDR3 DNA. The D gene is left open where the match is weak. The size field is filled for only some rows; it gives once, few, many or a size class.

V gene: TRBV7-3
clone size: .
D gene: TRBD1
J gene: TRBJ2-3
CDR3 protein: CASSLDRAQYF
CDR3 DNA: TGTGCCAGCAGCTTAGACAGGGCGCAGTATTTT

V gene: TRBV7-2
clone size: .
D gene: .
J gene: TRBJ1-2
CDR3 protein: CASSQAGTANYGYTF
CDR3 DNA: TGTGCCAGCAGCCAGGCCGGGACGGCCAACTATGGCTACACCTTC

V gene: TRBV29-1
clone size: .
D gene: TRBD2
J gene: TRBJ2-1
CDR3 protein: CSVEQASGTSVSYNEQFF
CDR3 DNA: TGCAGCGTTGAACAGGCTAGCGGGACTTCCGTCTCCTACAATGAGCAGTTCTTC

V gene: TRBV7-9
clone size: .
D gene: .
J gene: TRBJ1-1
CDR3 protein: CASSLGQGLNTEAFF
CDR3 DNA: TGTGCCAGCAGCTTAGGGCAAGGGCTGAACACTGAAGCTTTCTTT

V gene: TRBV27
clone size: .
D gene: TRBD1
J gene: TRBJ2-7
CDR3 protein: CASSYEGDRGSHEQYF
CDR3 DNA: TGTGCCAGCAGCTACGAAGGGGACAGGGGGAGTCACGAGCAGTACTTC

V gene: TRBV7-3
clone size: once
D gene: .
J gene: TRBJ2-4
CDR3 protein: CASSLGSALAENIQYF
CDR3 DNA: TGTGCCAGCAGCTTAGGTTCGGCCCTAGCAGAAAACATTCAGTACTTC

V gene: TRBV19
clone size: .
D gene: TRBD1
J gene: TRBJ2-7
CDR3 protein: CASTPQGTYEQYF
CDR3 DNA: TGTGCCAGTACCCCACAGGGGACCTACGAGCAGTACTTC

V gene: TRBV2
clone size: .
D gene: .
J gene: TRBJ1-4
CDR3 protein: CASSPSGGPMNEKLFF
CDR3 DNA: TGTGCCAGCAGCCCCAGTGGGGGACCTATGAATGAAAAACTGTTTTTT

V gene: TRBV19
clone size: .
D gene: .
J gene: TRBJ1-5
CDR3 protein: CASSPHDGQPQHF
CDR3 DNA: TGTGCCAGTAGTCCCCATGACGGCCAGCCCCAGCATTTT

V gene: TRBV5-4
clone size: .
D gene: TRBD1
J gene: TRBJ1-1
CDR3 protein: CASSLGTGEGAEAFF
CDR3 DNA: TGTGCCAGCAGCTTGGGGACAGGGGAGGGAGCTGAAGCTTTCTTT

V gene: TRBV30
clone size: .
D gene: .
J gene: TRBJ2-3
CDR3 protein: CAWAPDGGTDTQYF
CDR3 DNA: TGTGCCTGGGCCCCGGACGGGGGCACAGATACGCAGTATTTT

V gene: TRBV4-1
clone size: .
D gene: .
J gene: TRBJ2-5
CDR3 protein: CASSQEGWKTQYF
CDR3 DNA: TGCGCCAGCAGCCAAGAAGGGTGGAAGACCCAGTACTTC

V gene: TRBV27
clone size: once
D gene: .
J gene: TRBJ2-3
CDR3 protein: CASSLGIASTDTQYF
CDR3 DNA: TGTGCCAGCAGTTTAGGGATAGCTAGCACAGATACGCAGTATTTT

V gene: TRBV10-3
clone size: .
D gene: TRBD2
J gene: TRBJ2-3
CDR3 protein: CAIKVPSGATSTDTQYF
CDR3 DNA: TGTGCCATCAAGGTCCCTAGCGGGGCTACCAGCACAGATACGCAGTATTTT

V gene: TRBV27
clone size: .
D gene: TRBD1
J gene: TRBJ1-2
CDR3 protein: CASSLRGGLNYGYTF
CDR3 DNA: TGTGCCAGCAGTTTACGAGGGGGCTTGAACTATGGCTACACCTTC

V gene: TRBV5-6
clone size: .
D gene: .
J gene: TRBJ1-5
CDR3 protein: CASSLSEKQPQHF
CDR3 DNA: TGTGCCAGCAGCTTGAGCGAAAAACAGCCCCAGCATTTT

V gene: TRBV28
clone size: .
D gene: .
J gene: TRBJ2-7
CDR3 protein: CASTLSRGKPYEQYF
CDR3 DNA: TGTGCCAGCACTCTTTCCCGGGGGAAGCCCTACGAGCAGTACTTC

V gene: TRBV11-3
clone size: .
D gene: TRBD1
J gene: TRBJ2-7
CDR3 protein: CASSLWTGSTYEQYF
CDR3 DNA: TGTGCCAGCAGCTTATGGACAGGGAGCACCTACGAGCAGTACTTC

V gene: TRBV6-5
clone size: .
D gene: TRBD1
J gene: TRBJ1-2
CDR3 protein: CASSSPPGGRYGYTF
CDR3 DNA: TGTGCCAGCAGTAGCCCCCCAGGGGGACGCTATGGCTACACCTTC

V gene: TRBV7-6
clone size: once
D gene: .
J gene: TRBJ2-6
CDR3 protein: CASSQDIGGGLLSGANVLTF
CDR3 DNA: TGTGCCAGCAGTCAAGACATCGGAGGGGGGTTACTCTCTGGGGCCAACGTCCTGACTTTC

V gene: TRBV7-9
clone size: once
D gene: .
J gene: TRBJ2-7
CDR3 protein: CASSPMPEQYF
CDR3 DNA: TGTGCCAGCAGCCCCATGCCCGAGCAGTACTTC

V gene: TRBV19
clone size: .
D gene: TRBD1
J gene: TRBJ1-5
CDR3 protein: CASKDRVAQPQHF
CDR3 DNA: TGTGCCAGTAAGGACAGGGTAGCTCAGCCCCAGCATTTT

V gene: TRBV11-3
clone size: .
D gene: .
J gene: TRBJ2-2
CDR3 protein: CASSSPGGSGQENTGELFF
CDR3 DNA: TGTGCCAGCAGCTCCCCAGGGGGGTCCGGACAGGAGAACACCGGGGAGCTGTTTTTT

V gene: TRBV4-1
clone size: many
D gene: TRBD1
J gene: TRBJ1-2
CDR3 protein: CASSHQGGGGGYTF
CDR3 DNA: TGCGCCAGCAGCCACCAAGGGGGAGGGGGCGGCTACACCTTC

V gene: TRBV4-3
clone size: .
D gene: .
J gene: TRBJ2-7
CDR3 protein: CASSQVPELYEQYF
CDR3 DNA: TGCGCCAGCAGCCAGGTCCCGGAACTCTACGAGCAGTACTTC

V gene: TRBV27
clone size: .
D gene: .
J gene: TRBJ1-1
CDR3 protein: CASSFWGAGTEAFF
CDR3 DNA: TGTGCCAGCAGTTTCTGGGGGGCGGGGACTGAAGCTTTCTTT

V gene: TRBV9
clone size: .
D gene: .
J gene: TRBJ2-7
CDR3 protein: CASSVARASLSYEQYF
CDR3 DNA: TGTGCCAGCAGCGTAGCCCGGGCGAGCCTCTCCTACGAGCAGTACTTC

V gene: TRBV4-1
clone size: .
D gene: .
J gene: TRBJ1-1
CDR3 protein: CASSQVGGTEAFF
CDR3 DNA: TGCGCCAGCAGCCAAGTAGGGGGGACTGAAGCTTTCTTT

V gene: TRBV25-1
clone size: .
D gene: TRBD1
J gene: TRBJ2-5
CDR3 protein: CASRSGRQGASETQYF
CDR3 DNA: TGTGCCAGCAGATCCGGTAGACAGGGGGCATCAGAGACCCAGTACTTC

V gene: TRBV6-5
clone size: .
D gene: TRBD1
J gene: TRBJ1-1
CDR3 protein: CASSYSSRQGVTEAFF
CDR3 DNA: TGTGCCAGCAGTTACTCCTCCCGACAGGGAGTCACTGAAGCTTTCTTT

V gene: TRBV29-1
clone size: .
D gene: .
J gene: TRBJ2-7
CDR3 protein: CSVGRYREDYEQYF
CDR3 DNA: TGCAGCGTTGGTCGTTACAGGGAGGACTACGAGCAGTACTTC

V gene: TRBV7-3
clone size: .
D gene: .
J gene: TRBJ2-3
CDR3 protein: CASSLGVGDTDTQYF
CDR3 DNA: TGTGCCAGCAGCTTAGGGGTAGGGGACACAGATACGCAGTATTTT

V gene: TRBV10-3
clone size: .
D gene: TRBD1
J gene: TRBJ2-2
CDR3 protein: CAISEGQGRTGELFF
CDR3 DNA: TGTGCCATCAGTGAAGGACAGGGGAGGACCGGGGAGCTGTTTTTT

V gene: TRBV6-4
clone size: .
D gene: .
J gene: TRBJ2-3
CDR3 protein: CASSEARNTDTQYF
CDR3 DNA: TGTGCCAGCAGTGAGGCTCGAAACACAGATACGCAGTATTTT

V gene: TRBV4-1
clone size: .
D gene: .
J gene: TRBJ1-5
CDR3 protein: CASSRVEIISNQPQHF
CDR3 DNA: TGCGCCAGCAGCCGAGTGGAGATTATTAGCAATCAGCCCCAGCATTTT

V gene: TRBV15
clone size: once
D gene: .
J gene: TRBJ1-3
CDR3 protein: CATSSGDAYSGNTIYF
CDR3 DNA: TGTGCCACCAGCAGCGGGGACGCCTACTCTGGAAACACCATATATTTT

V gene: TRBV5-1
clone size: few
D gene: .
J gene: TRBJ1-1
CDR3 protein: CASSLGSEAFF
CDR3 DNA: TGCGCCAGCAGCTTGGGTAGTGAAGCTTTCTTT

V gene: TRBV4-3
clone size: .
D gene: TRBD2
J gene: TRBJ2-1
CDR3 protein: CASSQGAGAFPHEQFF
CDR3 DNA: TGCGCCAGCAGCCAAGGGGCGGGAGCGTTCCCCCATGAGCAGTTCTTC

V gene: TRBV6-6
clone size: .
D gene: TRBD1
J gene: TRBJ2-7
CDR3 protein: CASGQGIYEQYF
CDR3 DNA: TGTGCCAGCGGACAGGGAATCTACGAGCAGTACTTC

V gene: TRBV27
clone size: .
D gene: .
J gene: TRBJ2-7
CDR3 protein: CASSWQPTRDKYYEQYF
CDR3 DNA: TGTGCCAGCAGTTGGCAGCCTACGCGGGACAAATACTACGAGCAGTACTTC

V gene: TRBV28
clone size: .
D gene: TRBD1
J gene: TRBJ1-2
CDR3 protein: CASSFLTQGARGGYTF
CDR3 DNA: TGTGCCAGCAGTTTTCTAACACAGGGGGCGCGTGGTGGCTACACCTTC

V gene: TRBV5-5
clone size: .
D gene: .
J gene: TRBJ2-7
CDR3 protein: CASSLVAGRSGEQYF
CDR3 DNA: TGTGCCAGCAGCTTGGTGGCAGGGCGGTCGGGAGAGCAGTACTTC

V gene: TRBV25-1
clone size: .
D gene: .
J gene: TRBJ2-7
CDR3 protein: CASSLQGANEQYF
CDR3 DNA: TGTGCCAGCAGTCTACAGGGCGCCAACGAGCAGTACTTC

V gene: TRBV27
clone size: .
D gene: TRBD2
J gene: TRBJ2-3
CDR3 protein: CASSSGLAVSTDTQYF
CDR3 DNA: TGTGCCAGCAGTTCGGGACTAGCGGTTAGCACAGATACGCAGTATTTT

V gene: TRBV19
clone size: once
D gene: TRBD2
J gene: TRBJ2-1
CDR3 protein: CASRGLAAYNEQFF
CDR3 DNA: TGTGCCAGTAGGGGGCTAGCGGCCTACAATGAGCAGTTCTTC

V gene: TRBV6-4
clone size: .
D gene: TRBD2
J gene: TRBJ2-7
CDR3 protein: CASNVPGLAGGPPYEQYF
CDR3 DNA: TGTGCCAGCAACGTACCGGGACTAGCGGGAGGCCCTCCCTACGAGCAGTACTTC

V gene: TRBV15
clone size: .
D gene: .
J gene: TRBJ1-2
CDR3 protein: CATSRVDRSNYGYTF
CDR3 DNA: TGTGCCACCAGCAGAGTCGACAGGTCTAACTATGGCTACACCTTC

V gene: TRBV6-5
clone size: .
D gene: .
J gene: TRBJ1-4
CDR3 protein: CASSYDPGRPSEKLFF
CDR3 DNA: TGTGCCAGCAGTTACGATCCGGGCAGACCAAGTGAAAAACTGTTTTTT

V gene: TRBV14
clone size: .
D gene: .
J gene: TRBJ2-5
CDR3 protein: CASSQDRRFGETQYF
CDR3 DNA: TGTGCCAGCAGCCAAGATCGGCGCTTTGGGGAGACCCAGTACTTC

V gene: TRBV9
clone size: once
D gene: .
J gene: TRBJ2-3
CDR3 protein: CASSVAKITFTDTQYF
CDR3 DNA: TGTGCCAGCAGCGTAGCCAAGATCACTTTCACAGATACGCAGTATTTT

V gene: TRBV4-1
clone size: .
D gene: .
J gene: TRBJ1-2
CDR3 protein: CASTRDGSGSYGYTF
CDR3 DNA: TGCGCCAGCACCAGGGACGGCTCCGGTTCCTATGGCTACACCTTC

V gene: TRBV9
clone size: .
D gene: .
J gene: TRBJ2-2
CDR3 protein: CASSGETGELFF
CDR3 DNA: TGTGCCAGCAGCGGAGAGACCGGGGAGCTGTTTTTT

V gene: TRBV4-2
clone size: .
D gene: .
J gene: TRBJ1-1
CDR3 protein: CASSQDRGATEAFF
CDR3 DNA: TGTGCCAGCAGCCAAGATCGGGGGGCAACTGAAGCTTTCTTT

V gene: TRBV2
clone size: .
D gene: TRBD1
J gene: TRBJ2-7
CDR3 protein: CASNLGRQGSYEQYF
CDR3 DNA: TGTGCCAGCAACCTAGGACGACAGGGCTCCTACGAGCAGTACTTC

V gene: TRBV5-4
clone size: .
D gene: TRBD1
J gene: TRBJ1-5
CDR3 protein: CASTPGKTGGNEDQPQHF
CDR3 DNA: TGTGCCAGCACCCCTGGGAAGACAGGGGGCAATGAGGATCAGCCCCAGCATTTT

V gene: TRBV28
clone size: .
D gene: TRBD1
J gene: TRBJ2-7
CDR3 protein: CASSWDRMKFGYEQYF
CDR3 DNA: TGTGCCAGCAGTTGGGACAGGATGAAGTTTGGTTACGAGCAGTACTTC